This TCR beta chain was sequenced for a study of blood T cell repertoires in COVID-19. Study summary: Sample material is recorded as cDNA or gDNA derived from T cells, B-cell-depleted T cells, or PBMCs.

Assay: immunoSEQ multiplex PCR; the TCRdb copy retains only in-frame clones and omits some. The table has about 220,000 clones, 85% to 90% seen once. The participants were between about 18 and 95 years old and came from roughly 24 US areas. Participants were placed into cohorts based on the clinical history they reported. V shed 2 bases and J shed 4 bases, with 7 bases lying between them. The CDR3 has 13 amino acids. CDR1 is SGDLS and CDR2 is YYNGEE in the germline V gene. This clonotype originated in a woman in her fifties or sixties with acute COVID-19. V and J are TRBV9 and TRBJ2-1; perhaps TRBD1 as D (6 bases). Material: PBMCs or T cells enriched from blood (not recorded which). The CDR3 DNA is TGTGCCAGCAGCGTGCAGGGGTACAATGAGCAGTTCTTC. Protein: CASSVQGYNEQFF.